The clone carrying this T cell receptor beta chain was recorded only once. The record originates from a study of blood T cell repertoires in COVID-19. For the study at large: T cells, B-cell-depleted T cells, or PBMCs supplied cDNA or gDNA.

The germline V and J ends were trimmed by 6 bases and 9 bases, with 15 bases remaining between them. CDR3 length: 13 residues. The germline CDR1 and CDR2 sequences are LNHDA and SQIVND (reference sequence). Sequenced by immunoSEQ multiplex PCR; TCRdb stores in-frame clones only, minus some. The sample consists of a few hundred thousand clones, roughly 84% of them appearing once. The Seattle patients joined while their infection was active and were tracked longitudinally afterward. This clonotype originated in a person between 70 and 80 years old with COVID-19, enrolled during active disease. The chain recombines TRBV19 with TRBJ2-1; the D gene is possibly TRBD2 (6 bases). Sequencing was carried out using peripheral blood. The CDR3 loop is CASRTRLGGEQFF. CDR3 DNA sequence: TGTGCCAGTAGGACCCGGTTGGGGGGTGAGCAGTTCTTC.